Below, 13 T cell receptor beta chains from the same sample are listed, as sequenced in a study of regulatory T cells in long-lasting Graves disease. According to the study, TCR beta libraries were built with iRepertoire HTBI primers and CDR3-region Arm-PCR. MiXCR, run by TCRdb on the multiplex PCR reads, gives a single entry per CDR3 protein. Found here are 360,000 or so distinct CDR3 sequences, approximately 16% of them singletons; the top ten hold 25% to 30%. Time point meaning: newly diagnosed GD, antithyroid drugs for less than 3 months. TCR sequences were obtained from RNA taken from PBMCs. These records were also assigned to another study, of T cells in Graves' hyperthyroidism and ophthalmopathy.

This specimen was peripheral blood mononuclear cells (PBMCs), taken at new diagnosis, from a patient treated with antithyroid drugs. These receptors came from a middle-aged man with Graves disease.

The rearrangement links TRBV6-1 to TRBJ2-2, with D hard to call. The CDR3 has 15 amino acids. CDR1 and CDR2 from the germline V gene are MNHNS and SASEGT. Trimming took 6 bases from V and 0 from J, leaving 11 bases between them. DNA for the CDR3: TGTGCCAGCAGGAGTCAGAACTCGAACACCGGGGAGCTGTTTTTT. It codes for CASRSQNSNTGELFF.

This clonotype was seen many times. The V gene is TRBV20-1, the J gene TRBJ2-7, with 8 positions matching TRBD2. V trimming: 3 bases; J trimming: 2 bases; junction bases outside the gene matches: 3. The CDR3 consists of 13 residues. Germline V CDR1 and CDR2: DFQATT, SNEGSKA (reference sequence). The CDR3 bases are TGCAGTGCTAGCTCGGGGGGGGCCTACGAGCAGTACTTC. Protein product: CSASSGGAYEQYF.

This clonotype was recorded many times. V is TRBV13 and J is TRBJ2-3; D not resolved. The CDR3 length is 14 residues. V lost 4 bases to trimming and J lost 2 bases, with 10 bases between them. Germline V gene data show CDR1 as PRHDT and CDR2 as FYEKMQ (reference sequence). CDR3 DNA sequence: TGTGCCAGCAGCTCCCGGGCTCACACAGATACGCAGTATTTT. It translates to CASSSRAHTDTQYF.

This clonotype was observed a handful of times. The chain's CDR3 is CASSVGKEVQETQYF. Written as DNA, the CDR3 is TGTGCCAGCAGCGTAGGGAAGGAGGTCCAAGAGACCCAGTACTTC. The chain has TRBV9 and TRBJ2-5, with D tentatively TRBD2 (5 bases). This CDR3 spans 15 amino acids. The V end lost 0 bases, the J end lost 1 base, and 10 bases lay between the germline ends. The germline V gene encodes CDR1 SGDLS and CDR2 YYNGEE.

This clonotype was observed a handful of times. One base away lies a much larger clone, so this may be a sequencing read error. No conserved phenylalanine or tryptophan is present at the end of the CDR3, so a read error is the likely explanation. The CDR3 bases are TGCCGCCCGAACTCCTACAATGAGCAGTTCCTC. This encodes CRPNSYNEQFL. This chain uses TRBV20-1 with TRBJ2-1, with D uncertain. Germline lookup yields CDR1 DFQATT and CDR2 SNEGSKA (reference sequence). CDR3 length equals 11 residues.

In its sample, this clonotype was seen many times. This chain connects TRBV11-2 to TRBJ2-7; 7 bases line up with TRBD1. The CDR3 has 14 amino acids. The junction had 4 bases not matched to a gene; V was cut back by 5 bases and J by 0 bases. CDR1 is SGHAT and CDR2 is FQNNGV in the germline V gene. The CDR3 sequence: CASSNGQVSYEQYF. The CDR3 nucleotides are TGTGCCAGCAGCAATGGACAGGTCTCCTACGAGCAGTACTTC.

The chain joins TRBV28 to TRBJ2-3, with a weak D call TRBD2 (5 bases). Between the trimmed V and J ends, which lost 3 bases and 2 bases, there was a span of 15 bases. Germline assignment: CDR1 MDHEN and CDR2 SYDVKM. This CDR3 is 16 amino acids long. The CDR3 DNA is TGTGCCAGCAGTTTCCTAGCCAGGAGATACACAGATACGCAGTATTTT. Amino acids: CASSFLARRYTDTQYF.

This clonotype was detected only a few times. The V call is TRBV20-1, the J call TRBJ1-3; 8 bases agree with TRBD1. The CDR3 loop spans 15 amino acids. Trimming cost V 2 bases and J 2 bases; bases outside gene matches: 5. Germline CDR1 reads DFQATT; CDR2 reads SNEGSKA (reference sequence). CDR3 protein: CSARKDRAPGNTIYF. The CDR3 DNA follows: TGCAGTGCTAGAAAGGACAGGGCTCCTGGAAACACCATATATTTT.

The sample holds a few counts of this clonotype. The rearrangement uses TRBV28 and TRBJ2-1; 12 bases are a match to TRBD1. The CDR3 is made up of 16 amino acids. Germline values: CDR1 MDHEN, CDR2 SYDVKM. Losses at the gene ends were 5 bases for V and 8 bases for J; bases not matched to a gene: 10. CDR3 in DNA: TGTGCCAGCAGTAGCGAGGGACAGGGGGCGCCTTATGAGCAGTTCTTC. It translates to CASSSEGQGAPYEQFF. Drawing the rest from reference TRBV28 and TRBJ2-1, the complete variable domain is DVKVTQSSRYLVKRTGEKVFLECVQDMDHENMFWYRQDPGLGLRLIYFSYDVKMKEKGDIPEGYSVSREKKERFSLILESASTNQTSMYLCASSSEGQGAPYEQFFGPGTRLTVL.

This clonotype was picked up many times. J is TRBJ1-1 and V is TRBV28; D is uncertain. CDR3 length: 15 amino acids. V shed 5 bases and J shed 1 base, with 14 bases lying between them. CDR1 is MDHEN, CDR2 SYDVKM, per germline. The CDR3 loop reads CASSPLTRENTEAFF. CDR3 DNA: TGTGCCAGCAGTCCCTTGACGCGAGAGAACACTGAAGCTTTCTTT.

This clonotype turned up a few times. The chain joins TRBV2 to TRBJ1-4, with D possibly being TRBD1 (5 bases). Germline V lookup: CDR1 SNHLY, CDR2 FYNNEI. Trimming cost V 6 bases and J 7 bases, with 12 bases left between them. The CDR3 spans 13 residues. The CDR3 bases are TGTGCCAGCAGCTTTGCGGACATTGAAAAACTGTTTTTT. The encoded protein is CASSFADIEKLFF.

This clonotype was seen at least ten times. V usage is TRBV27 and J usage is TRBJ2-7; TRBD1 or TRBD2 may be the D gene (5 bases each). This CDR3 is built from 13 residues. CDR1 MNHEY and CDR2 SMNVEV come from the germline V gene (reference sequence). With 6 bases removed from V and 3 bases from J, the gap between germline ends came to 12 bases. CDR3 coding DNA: TGTGCCAGCAGCTGGACAAGCGGCTACGAGCAGTACTTC. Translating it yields CASSWTSGYEQYF.

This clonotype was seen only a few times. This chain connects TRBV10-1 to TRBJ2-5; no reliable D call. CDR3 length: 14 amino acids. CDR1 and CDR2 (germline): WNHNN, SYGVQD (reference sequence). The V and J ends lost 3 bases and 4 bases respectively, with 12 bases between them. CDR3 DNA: TGCGCCAGCAGTGACTTCGACGCCGGAGAGACCCAGTACTTC. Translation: CASSDFDAGETQYF.